The T cell receptor beta chain under discussion was sequenced for a study of T cells after yellow fever vaccination (dated by TCRdb to about 2019). As for the study more broadly: Libraries from fractions with low cell numbers were prepared with the SMART-Seq v4 Ultra Low Input RNA kit. Two healthy male donors, one aged 18 to 29 and one aged 30 to 40 years, made up the cohort. Bulk PBMC replicates and cell subsets were isolated from blood drawn at multiple timepoints before and after both primary and secondary immunization. To follow T-cell clones before and after both primary and booster YFV17D yellow fever vaccination, bulk TCR alpha and beta repertoires underwent longitudinal sequencing.

Taken with the paper, the label for treatment or condition translates to: live attenuated yellow fever vaccine strain. A standard Ficoll-Paque protocol was used to isolate PBMCs from peripheral blood. Dynabeads CD4 and CD8 positive selection kits were used to isolate CD4 and CD8 T-cell fractions. TriZol was used to extract RNA from bulk PBMCs, CD4 and CD8 fractions, and dextramer-positive and dextramer-negative fractions. TCR cDNA was synthesized by 5'RACE template switching, which introduced a universal primer site and unique molecular identifiers. cDNA synthesis was primed from both the TCR alpha and TCR beta constant segments. Library amplification involved two PCR steps, and the second step added sample barcodes and sequencing adapters. Sequencing of libraries was done on Illumina HiSeq 2500 (2x100 bp) or NovaSeq (2x150 bp). In the source study's methods: Reads were demultiplexed and collapsed into UMI consensus sequences with MIGEC, and V(D)J alignment was performed with MiXCR. Using edgeR on replicate PBMC samples, clonotypes were called vaccine-responding if FDR was below 0.01 and the log2 fold change was above 5 up to day 15. Bulk clonotypes were assigned CD4 or CD8 identity according to which sequenced CD4 or CD8 repertoire held them at higher abundance. TCRdb reprocessing: public reads trimmed at Q25 with fastp, clones called with MiXCR, in-frame beta chains kept. Here each entry gathers all rows of one CDR3 protein and keeps the most common genes and DNA. The V and J calls and clone size come from TCRdb's table, not from the authors' own analysis. This sample has 200,000 to 300,000 distinct CDR3 sequences in its table, and over 6.5% of those were observed once. The top ten hold more than 0.85% of the sample.

What the study reported, not specific to this receptor: Computational filtering was needed because FACS-sorted repertoires could contain abundant contaminating clonotypes from the bulk population. Most clones expanded after primary vaccination (approximately 96% of CD4 and about 85% of CD8) were re-detected after the booster, suggesting that broad memory maintenance occurred. Only a couple of donors were included in the study, so the extent to which the findings can be generalized is limited. A small fraction of clonotypes appeared in both the CD4 and CD8 compartments, likely as a result of convergent recombination. The secondary T-cell response was found to be weaker but faster than the primary response, with a peak reached on day 5 rather than on day 15.

This clonotype appeared many times. Its binding antigen is unknown. No much larger clone is present one base from it, and per-base qualities are unavailable. V and J lose 3 bases and 5 bases, and a span of 13 bases separates them. The CDR3 runs 14 amino acids, cysteine and phenylalanine included. Only the CDR3 DNA stays, 42 bases, in frame from base 1. This receptor was taken from a man younger than 45 who received the YFV17D yellow fever vaccine. The chain joins TRBV12-3 or TRBV12-4 to TRBJ2-5; the D gene is possibly TRBD1, with 6 bases matching. Sequencing was performed on CD4+ T cells sorted from PBMCs, taken on the day of the yellow fever booster vaccination. The DNA reads TGTGCCAGCAGTTTGGGGGCTGAGGTGGAGACCCAGTACTTC. It specifies CASSLGAEVETQYF.